This TCR beta chain was recorded in a study of T cells after yellow fever vaccination. Only a few counts were recorded for this clonotype. The CDR3 runs to 15 residues. Trimming left V 2 bases short and J 1 base short, with 8 bases between. Germline loops: CDR1 MNHEY, CDR2 SVGAGI. A single record per CDR3 protein comes from TCRdb applying MiXCR to the 5' RACE reads. The table records hundreds of thousands of distinct CDR3 sequences, about 19% of them present only once. Specimen: PBMCs, collected 15 days after the yellow fever booster vaccination. The chain combines TRBV6-5 with TRBJ2-2; D possibly corresponds to TRBD2 (6 bases). This receptor was taken from a man aged 25 to 40 who received the YFV17D yellow fever vaccine. In nucleotides, the CDR3 is TGTGCCAGCAGTTACGGGCGGGAGAACACCGGGGAGCTGTTTTTT. Its protein product is CASSYGRENTGELFF.